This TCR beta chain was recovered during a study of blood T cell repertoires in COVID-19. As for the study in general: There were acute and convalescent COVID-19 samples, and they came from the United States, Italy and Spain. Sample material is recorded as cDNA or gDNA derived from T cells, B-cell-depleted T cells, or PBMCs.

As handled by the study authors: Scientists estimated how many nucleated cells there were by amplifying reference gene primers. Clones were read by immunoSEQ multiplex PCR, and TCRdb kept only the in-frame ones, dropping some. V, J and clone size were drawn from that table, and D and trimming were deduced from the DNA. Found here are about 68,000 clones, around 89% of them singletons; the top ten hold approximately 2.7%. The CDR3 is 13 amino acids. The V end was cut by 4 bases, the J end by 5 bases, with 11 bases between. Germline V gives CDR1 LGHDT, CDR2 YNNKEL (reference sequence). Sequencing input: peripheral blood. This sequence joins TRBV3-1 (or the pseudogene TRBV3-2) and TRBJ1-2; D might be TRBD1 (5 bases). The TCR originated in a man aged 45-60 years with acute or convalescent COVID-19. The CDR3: CASSRVTEYGYTF. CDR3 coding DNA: TGTGCCAGCAGCCGAGTGACAGAGTATGGCTACACCTTC.